The source of this T cell receptor (beta chain) is a study of graft-versus-host responses after intestinal transplantation. Study-level information: Recipients obtained multivisceral, liver-intestinal, or isolated intestinal transplants.

Clones were sequenced by immunoSEQ multiplex PCR, and TCRdb holds only the in-frame ones, with some missing. Of just over 85,000 clones listed, less than 95% are singletons. The study's findings and limits: Allografts from individuals with graft-donor T cell macrochimerism displayed high graft-versus-host to host-versus-graft clonal ratios. Ileal or blood samples showed some GvH clones first, and such clones were also found in recipient marrow.

CDR1 and CDR2 (germline): SGHRS, YFSETQ. V was trimmed by 5 bases and J by 6 bases, leaving 11 bases between them. The CDR3 covers 13 residues. About this clone itself: What it recognizes is unknown.

The chain uses TRBV5-1 and TRBJ2-2; D is possibly TRBD2 (5 bases). The starting material was unstimulated CD8+ T cells sorted from spleen or lymph node cells, obtained before transplant. This clonotype was obtained from a human donor who was the organ donor for an intestinal transplant. The CDR3 bases are TGCGCCAGCAGGTCGGGAAGGTCCGGGGAGCTGTTTTTT. Translating it yields CASRSGRSGELFF.